The clone carrying this T cell receptor (beta chain) was seen ten or more times. This CDR3 contains 15 residues. The V end lost 0 bases, the J end lost 1 base, and 12 bases lay between the germline ends. The germline gives CDR1 DFQATT, CDR2 SNEGSKA (reference sequence). The data derive from a study of T-cell reconstitution after alpha-beta-depleted transplantation in children. A TCRbeta library incorporating unique molecular identifiers was prepared. TCRdb re-analysed the PCR reads in MiXCR, keeping a single row per CDR3 protein. The table shows 600,000 to 700,000 distinct CDR3 sequences, with 16% occurring only once.

The rearrangement uses TRBV20-1 and TRBJ1-2; D ambiguous. The sequencing used PBMCs from the stem cell graft donor, collected from the stem cell graft. The sequence was obtained from a human donor who donated a stem cell graft to a child with acute myeloid leukemia. The chain's CDR3 is CSARDRYIFNYGYTF. CDR3 bases: TGCAGTGCTAGAGATCGGTACATCTTTAACTATGGCTACACCTTC.